A selection of T cell receptor beta chains follows, all from one sample in a study of blood T cells in healthy people across ages. TCRdb used MiXCR to reprocess the 5' RACE reads, holding one entry per CDR3 protein. The table shows around 800,000 distinct CDR3 sequences, with approximately 65% occurring only once. The sequencing input was blood. Receptors originate from a man younger than 45 in good health. Both conserved end residues are part of each CDR3. D genes are given only for firm matches. Rows give clone size only sometimes, using once, few, many, or a class for an expanded clone.

clone_size: .; j_call: TRBJ1-4; d_call: .; v_call: TRBV2; cdr3_nt: TGTGCCAGCAGAAAAACGGTCAGGATTAATGAAAAACTGTTTTTT; cdr3_aa: CASRKTVRINEKLFF
clone_size: .; j_call: TRBJ2-6; d_call: .; v_call: TRBV9; cdr3_nt: TGTGCCAGCAGCGTACGTCAGTTCTCTGGGGCCAACGTCCTGACTTTC; cdr3_aa: CASSVRQFSGANVLTF
clone_size: .; j_call: TRBJ2-7; d_call: .; v_call: TRBV5-1; cdr3_nt: TGCGCCAGCAGGATCCAGGGAGGCGGACCCTACGAGCAGTACTTC; cdr3_aa: CASRIQGGGPYEQYF
clone_size: .; j_call: TRBJ2-1; d_call: .; v_call: TRBV9; cdr3_nt: TGTGCCAGCAGCGCCGGGGCTACGAATGAGCAGTTTTTC; cdr3_aa: CASSAGATNEQFF
clone_size: .; j_call: TRBJ2-4; d_call: TRBD2; v_call: TRBV9; cdr3_nt: TGTGCCAGCAGCGTGGGGAGCGGGGGTCCTGAGAAAAACATTCAGTACTTC; cdr3_aa: CASSVGSGGPEKNIQYF
clone_size: .; j_call: TRBJ2-7; d_call: .; v_call: TRBV7-9; cdr3_nt: TGTGCCAGCAGCTACCTGGGGGACACCGCCTACGAGCAGTACTTC; cdr3_aa: CASSYLGDTAYEQYF
clone_size: .; j_call: TRBJ2-5; d_call: .; v_call: TRBV29-1; cdr3_nt: TGCAGCGTGTCCACAAACAGGGTTGAGCAGTACTTC; cdr3_aa: CSVSTNRVEQYF
clone_size: .; j_call: TRBJ1-5; d_call: .; v_call: TRBV20-1; cdr3_nt: TGCAGTGCTAGAGGCGCCGTGGCGGCGGGTCAGCCCCAGCATTTT; cdr3_aa: CSARGAVAAGQPQHF
clone_size: .; j_call: TRBJ2-6; d_call: .; v_call: TRBV15; cdr3_nt: TGTGCCACCAGCAGAGATGCGGGGGCCGGGGCCAACGTCCTGACTTTC; cdr3_aa: CATSRDAGAGANVLTF
clone_size: .; j_call: TRBJ2-7; d_call: TRBD1; v_call: TRBV14; cdr3_nt: TGTGCCAGCAGCCAACCCCGGACAGGGGCCAGTAAGTTCTACGAGCAGTACTTC; cdr3_aa: CASSQPRTGASKFYEQYF
clone_size: .; j_call: TRBJ2-7; d_call: TRBD1; v_call: TRBV12-3/TRBV12-4; cdr3_nt: TGTGCCAGCAGTTTCGGGACAGGAGAAATCTACGAGCAGTACTTC; cdr3_aa: CASSFGTGEIYEQYF
clone_size: few; j_call: TRBJ2-5; d_call: .; v_call: TRBV4-2; cdr3_nt: TGTGCCAGCAGCCACGAGCAGCAAGAGACCCAGTACTTC; cdr3_aa: CASSHEQQETQYF
clone_size: .; j_call: TRBJ2-5; d_call: .; v_call: TRBV6-6; cdr3_nt: TGTGCCAGCAGTGGGACCGAGGGAGGCCAAGAGACCCAGTACTTC; cdr3_aa: CASSGTEGGQETQYF
clone_size: few; j_call: TRBJ2-6; d_call: .; v_call: TRBV5-1; cdr3_nt: TGCGCCAGCAGTGAGCCGTTATCTGGGGCCAACGTCCTGACTTTC; cdr3_aa: CASSEPLSGANVLTF
clone_size: few; j_call: TRBJ1-2; d_call: .; v_call: TRBV10-3; cdr3_nt: TGTGCCATCAGTGAGTCGAAAGGTGCCTATGGCTACACCTTC; cdr3_aa: CAISESKGAYGYTF
clone_size: .; j_call: TRBJ2-3; d_call: TRBD2; v_call: TRBV4-2; cdr3_nt: TGTGCCAGCAGCCACACCAAGGGGCGGGGGAGAGATACGCAGTATTTT; cdr3_aa: CASSHTKGRGRDTQYF
clone_size: .; j_call: TRBJ2-3; d_call: TRBD1; v_call: TRBV9; cdr3_nt: TGTGCCAGCAGCGAGCGACAGGGGCGCACAGATACGCAGTATTTT; cdr3_aa: CASSERQGRTDTQYF
clone_size: .; j_call: TRBJ1-5; d_call: TRBD1; v_call: TRBV29-1; cdr3_nt: TGCAGCGTTGAAGGACAGGGAGGGGAACCCCAGCATTTT; cdr3_aa: CSVEGQGGEPQHF
clone_size: .; j_call: TRBJ2-5; d_call: .; v_call: TRBV12-3/TRBV12-4; cdr3_nt: TGTGCCAGCAGTTTACAGGACGGCCAAGAGACCCAGTACTTC; cdr3_aa: CASSLQDGQETQYF
clone_size: .; j_call: TRBJ1-6; d_call: .; v_call: TRBV9; cdr3_nt: TGTGCCAGCAGCGGAGGGGATAGGAATTCACCCCTCCACTTT; cdr3_aa: CASSGGDRNSPLHF
clone_size: .; j_call: TRBJ2-7; d_call: TRBD1; v_call: TRBV15; cdr3_nt: TGTGCCACCAGCATCCCCGGGACAGGGCTTTACGAGCAGTACTTC; cdr3_aa: CATSIPGTGLYEQYF
clone_size: .; j_call: TRBJ2-7; d_call: TRBD1; v_call: TRBV20-1; cdr3_nt: TGCAGTGCTAGGAGGGGACAGGGCCCCTCCTACGAGCAGTACTTC; cdr3_aa: CSARRGQGPSYEQYF
clone_size: .; j_call: TRBJ1-2; d_call: .; v_call: TRBV4-3; cdr3_nt: TGCGCCAGCAGATTTAAGGGGCAGAACTATGGCTACACCTTC; cdr3_aa: CASRFKGQNYGYTF
clone_size: .; j_call: TRBJ2-4; d_call: .; v_call: TRBV27; cdr3_nt: TGTGCCAGCAGTTTCTCACAAACTATCCGCGGGCCTCCCAAGGATTCCGTGCAGTACTTC; cdr3_aa: CASSFSQTIRGPPKDSVQYF
clone_size: .; j_call: TRBJ2-7; d_call: TRBD1; v_call: TRBV7-2; cdr3_nt: TGTGCCAGCAGCTCGAGACACCCGGGACAGGCTTACTCCTACGAGCAGTACTTC; cdr3_aa: CASSSRHPGQAYSYEQYF
clone_size: .; j_call: TRBJ1-1; d_call: TRBD1; v_call: TRBV12-3/TRBV12-4; cdr3_nt: TGTGCCAGCAGTGACCCGGGACAGGGGATGAACACTGAAGCTTTCTTT; cdr3_aa: CASSDPGQGMNTEAFF
clone_size: .; j_call: TRBJ2-5; d_call: TRBD2; v_call: TRBV9; cdr3_nt: TGCGCCAGCAGCGTAGGCGGGGGGTCTGGAGAGACCCAGTACTTC; cdr3_aa: CASSVGGGSGETQYF
clone_size: .; j_call: TRBJ2-5; d_call: .; v_call: TRBV7-9; cdr3_nt: TGTGCCAGCAGCCCCCGTGGCTACACAGTCCAAGAGACCCAGTACTTC; cdr3_aa: CASSPRGYTVQETQYF
clone_size: .; j_call: TRBJ2-3; d_call: .; v_call: TRBV7-9; cdr3_nt: TGTGCCAGCAGAGGACAGATCACAGATACGCAGTATTTT; cdr3_aa: CASRGQITDTQYF
clone_size: .; j_call: TRBJ2-3; d_call: TRBD2; v_call: TRBV5-6; cdr3_nt: TGTGCCAGCAGCCGTCCTCGGGGCGGGGGGGCAGATACGCAGTATTTT; cdr3_aa: CASSRPRGGGADTQYF
clone_size: .; j_call: TRBJ2-7; d_call: .; v_call: TRBV4-2; cdr3_nt: TGTGCCAGCAGCCAGGGGGACCCCCAACCTAACGAGCAGTACTTC; cdr3_aa: CASSQGDPQPNEQYF
clone_size: .; j_call: TRBJ1-5; d_call: .; v_call: TRBV7-8; cdr3_nt: TGTGCCAGCAGCGAAAGAACCAGGGGACCCAATCAGCCCCAGCATTTT; cdr3_aa: CASSERTRGPNQPQHF
clone_size: .; j_call: TRBJ2-1; d_call: TRBD1; v_call: TRBV6-1; cdr3_nt: TGTGTCACCGGGACAGCTACGGATGGCCTCATCAATGAGCAGTTCTTC; cdr3_aa: CVTGTATDGLINEQFF
clone_size: .; j_call: TRBJ1-2; d_call: .; v_call: TRBV27; cdr3_nt: TGTGCCAGCAGTCCGGACAGACGATGGGGCTACACCTTC; cdr3_aa: CASSPDRRWGYTF
clone_size: once; j_call: TRBJ2-1; d_call: TRBD2; v_call: TRBV20-1; cdr3_nt: TGCAGTGCTAGAATCCCTTCAGCGGGGCCCTACAATGAGCAGTTCTTC; cdr3_aa: CSARIPSAGPYNEQFF
clone_size: .; j_call: TRBJ1-2; d_call: .; v_call: TRBV20-1; cdr3_nt: TGCAGTGCTAACCCGACGGGCACATTTTATGGCTACACCTTC; cdr3_aa: CSANPTGTFYGYTF
clone_size: few; j_call: TRBJ2-1; d_call: .; v_call: TRBV29-1; cdr3_nt: TGCAGCGTTGCCGGGCTTAGCTCCTACAATGAGCAGTTCTTC; cdr3_aa: CSVAGLSSYNEQFF
clone_size: few; j_call: TRBJ1-5; d_call: .; v_call: TRBV12-5; cdr3_nt: TGTGCTAGTGGACGGACGCACAGCAATCAGCCCCAGCATTTT; cdr3_aa: CASGRTHSNQPQHF
clone_size: .; j_call: TRBJ2-5; d_call: .; v_call: TRBV20-1; cdr3_nt: TGCAGTGTTCAGGATCAAGAGACCCAGTACTTC; cdr3_aa: CSVQDQETQYF
clone_size: .; j_call: TRBJ1-2; d_call: .; v_call: TRBV6-2/TRBV6-3; cdr3_nt: TGTGCCAGCAAGGTCGACGCCACCGGGCTAGGGGGCTACACCTTC; cdr3_aa: CASKVDATGLGGYTF
clone_size: .; j_call: TRBJ2-4; d_call: .; v_call: TRBV2; cdr3_nt: TGTGCCAGCGCGGGCTTACCGGCCTCGGATTGGAACATTCAGTACTTC; cdr3_aa: CASAGLPASDWNIQYF
clone_size: .; j_call: TRBJ2-1; d_call: .; v_call: TRBV9; cdr3_nt: TGTGCCAGCAGCGTAGCACAGATTATCTCCTACAATGAGCAGTTCTTC; cdr3_aa: CASSVAQIISYNEQFF
clone_size: .; j_call: TRBJ2-5; d_call: TRBD2; v_call: TRBV18; cdr3_nt: TGTGCCAGCTCCCTAAACGGCGCAGGGAGGGGAGAGACCCAGTACTTC; cdr3_aa: CASSLNGAGRGETQYF
clone_size: .; j_call: TRBJ1-6; d_call: .; v_call: TRBV4-1; cdr3_nt: TGCGCCAGCAGCCAAGAAGCGTATTCACCCCTCCACTTT; cdr3_aa: CASSQEAYSPLHF
clone_size: few; j_call: TRBJ2-7; d_call: .; v_call: TRBV20-1; cdr3_nt: TGCAGTGCTGGTCTAGGGGAAGGGGGAAACGAGCAGTACTTC; cdr3_aa: CSAGLGEGGNEQYF